This entry lists 3 T cell receptor beta chains sequenced from one sample in a study of post-analysis software for immune sequencing data. Study-level findings and limits: Five TRBV segments were more frequent in patients than controls; TRBV5-6, TRBV5-1 and TRBV20-1 belonged to this group.

Carried by the TCR beta cDNA libraries were unique molecular identifiers. TCRdb recomputed calls from the PCR reads with MiXCR, one row per CDR3 protein. This sample yields about 540,000 distinct CDR3 sequences, of which 34% are seen a single time; 4.5% to 7.5% belongs to the top ten. These receptors' antigens are unknown. Sequencing was carried out using blood. These receptors all come from a girl aged 2-17 years with multiple sclerosis.

This clonotype occurred a few times. This rearrangement joins TRBV29-1 to TRBJ1-2; D is unresolved. Germline assignment: CDR1 SQVTM and CDR2 ANQGSEA. Trimming shortened V by 0 bases and J by 5 bases, and 4 bases separated the two germline ends. This CDR3 contains 11 residues. CDR3 protein: CSVEDGYGYTF. The CDR3, as DNA: TGCAGCGTTGAAGACGGATATGGCTACACCTTC.

J is TRBJ1-2 and V is TRBV24-1; no reliable D call. CDR3 length: 11 residues. CDR1 is KGHDR and CDR2 is SFDVKD in the germline V gene. Between the trimmed V and J ends, which lost 0 bases and 6 bases, there was a span of 1 base. The CDR3 loop is CATSDLDGYTF. The CDR3 region has the DNA TGTGCCACCAGTGATTTGGATGGCTACACCTTC.

This clonotype showed up just a few times. The chain links TRBV4-1 to TRBJ2-1; 8 bases fit TRBD2. The V gene end was trimmed by 3 bases and the J gene end by 5 bases; junction bases not matched to a gene: 9. CDR3 size: 16 residues. In germline, CDR1 is MGHRA, CDR2 YSYEKL. CDR3 DNA sequence: TGCGCCAGCAGCCATATAGCAGCGGGGGACAACAATGAGCAGTTCTTC. Translating it yields CASSHIAAGDNNEQFF.